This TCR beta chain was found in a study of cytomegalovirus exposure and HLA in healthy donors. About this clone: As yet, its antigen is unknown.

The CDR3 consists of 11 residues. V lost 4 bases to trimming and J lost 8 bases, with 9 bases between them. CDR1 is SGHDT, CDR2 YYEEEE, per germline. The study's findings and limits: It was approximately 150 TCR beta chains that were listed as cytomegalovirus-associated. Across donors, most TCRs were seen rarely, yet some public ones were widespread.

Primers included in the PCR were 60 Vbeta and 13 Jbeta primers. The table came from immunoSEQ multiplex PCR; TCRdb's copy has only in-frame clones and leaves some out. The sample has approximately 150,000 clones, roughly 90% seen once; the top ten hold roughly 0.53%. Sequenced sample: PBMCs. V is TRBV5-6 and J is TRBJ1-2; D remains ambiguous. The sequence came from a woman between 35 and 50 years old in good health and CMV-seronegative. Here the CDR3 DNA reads TGTGCCAGCAGCACTAGAAGCGGCTACACCTTC. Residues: CASSTRSGYTF.